The clone carrying this T cell receptor beta chain came up once. Antigen: not known. This sample stems from a study of cytomegalovirus exposure and HLA in healthy donors. A multiplex PCR was run with 60 Vbeta primers and 13 Jbeta primers. Clones were sequenced by immunoSEQ multiplex PCR, and TCRdb holds only the in-frame ones, with some missing. The data show some 120,000 clones, with 70% to 90% seen just once and 1.5% to 2% held by the top ten. Study results and caveats: As a later analysis revealed, the rate of TCR association differed by HLA locus, with DRB1 most and HLA-C fewest. Reported performance of the classifier showed diagnosis of cytomegalovirus status with high specificity and sensitivity. Reportedly, TCR beta sequences accurately predicted HLA-A and HLA-B alleles in most subjects.

From germline, CDR1 is SNHLY and CDR2 FYNNEI. The CDR3 is 13 residues long. V lost 6 bases and J lost 7; bases outside the gene matches: 2. The TCR originated in a man aged 35 to 55 in good health and CMV-seronegative. Sequencing was done on a sample of PBMCs. V gene TRBV2 combines with J gene TRBJ2-2; 10 positions agree with TRBD1. CDR3 sequence (DNA): TGTGCCAGCAGAGGGACAGGGGTCGGGGAGCTGTTTTTT. Protein: CASRGTGVGELFF. The whole variable domain, remainder taken from reference TRBV2 and TRBJ2-2, is EPEVTQTPSHQVTQMGQEVILRCVPISNHLYFYWYRQILGQKVEFLVSFYNNEISEKSEIFDDQFSVERPDGSNFTLKIRSTKLEDSAMYFCASRGTGVGELFFGEGSRLTVL.